This is a list of T cell receptor beta chains from one sample in a study of regulatory T cells in long-lasting Graves disease. TCRdb called the multiplex PCR reads again in MiXCR, with one record for every CDR3 protein. This table holds about 620,000 distinct CDR3 sequences, less than 20% found once. These data were also filed under a second study, of T cells in Graves' hyperthyroidism and ophthalmopathy.

The sample in question was peripheral blood mononuclear cells (PBMCs), obtained at new diagnosis, from a patient treated with antithyroid drugs. Source of these receptors: a woman between 25 and 40 years old with Graves disease. CDR3s include the opening cysteine and the closing phenylalanine or tryptophan. Each record gives: D gene, clone size, V gene, J gene, CDR3 protein, CDR3 DNA. The D gene is left open where the match is weak. Size is stated for part of the rows, as once, few or many counts, or as a class when the clone is expanded.

d_gene: TRBD1
abundance: -
v_gene: TRBV30
j_gene: TRBJ2-7
CDR3aa: CAWRGTGSSYEQYF
CDR3nt: TGTGCCTGGAGGGGGACAGGGAGCTCCTACGAGCAGTACTTC

d_gene: -
abundance: many
v_gene: TRBV20-1
j_gene: TRBJ2-3
CDR3aa: CSASSFVRDTDTQYF
CDR3nt: TGCAGTGCTAGTTCGTTCGTGAGGGACACAGATACGCAGTATTTT

d_gene: -
abundance: -
v_gene: TRBV12-3/TRBV12-4
j_gene: TRBJ2-2
CDR3aa: CASNPRVGDTGELFF
CDR3nt: TGTGCCAGCAACCCCAGGGTAGGGGACACCGGGGAGCTGTTTTTT

d_gene: -
abundance: -
v_gene: TRBV30
j_gene: TRBJ2-3
CDR3aa: CAWGTGMSTDTQYF
CDR3nt: TGTGCCTGGGGAACAGGGATGAGCACAGATACGCAGTATTTT

d_gene: -
abundance: many
v_gene: TRBV6-1
j_gene: TRBJ1-2
CDR3aa: CASSDSLGYTF
CDR3nt: TGTGCCAGCAGTGACAGTTTGGGCTACACCTTC

d_gene: TRBD2
abundance: -
v_gene: TRBV29-1
j_gene: TRBJ2-1
CDR3aa: CSVELAGGINEQFF
CDR3nt: TGCAGCGTTGAGCTAGCGGGAGGAATAAATGAGCAGTTCTTC

d_gene: TRBD1
abundance: -
v_gene: TRBV5-1
j_gene: TRBJ2-2
CDR3aa: CASRQGAMNTGELFF
CDR3nt: TGCGCCAGCCGACAGGGGGCTATGAACACCGGGGAGCTGTTTTTT

d_gene: TRBD2
abundance: few
v_gene: TRBV5-1
j_gene: TRBJ2-3
CDR3aa: CASTREVKSDTQYF
CDR3nt: TGCGCCAGCACGCGGGAGGTGAAATCAGATACGCAGTATTTT

d_gene: -
abundance: -
v_gene: TRBV2
j_gene: TRBJ2-6
CDR3aa: CASREQGSSGANVLTF
CDR3nt: TGTGCCAGCAGAGAGCAGGGAAGCTCTGGGGCCAACGTCCTGACTTTC

d_gene: TRBD1
abundance: few
v_gene: TRBV24-1
j_gene: TRBJ1-2
CDR3aa: CATSDQGAPNYGYTF
CDR3nt: TGTGCCACCAGTGATCAGGGGGCCCCTAACTATGGCTACACCTTC

d_gene: -
abundance: -
v_gene: TRBV19
j_gene: TRBJ2-7
CDR3aa: CASSVTGTGYEQYF
CDR3nt: TGTGCCAGTAGTGTTACCGGGACTGGCTACGAGCAGTACTTC

d_gene: -
abundance: many
v_gene: TRBV28
j_gene: TRBJ1-5
CDR3aa: CASSLLGSSNQPQHF
CDR3nt: TGTGCCAGCAGTTTATTGGGCAGTAGCAATCAGCCCCAGCATTTT

d_gene: TRBD1
abundance: -
v_gene: TRBV27
j_gene: TRBJ2-1
CDR3aa: CASRSRTGGSYNEQFF
CDR3nt: TGTGCCAGCAGATCTCGGACAGGGGGTTCCTACAATGAGCAGTTCTTC

d_gene: -
abundance: -
v_gene: TRBV30
j_gene: TRBJ1-1
CDR3aa: CAWRGRVFGMNTEAFF
CDR3nt: TGTGCCTGGAGGGGCAGGGTATTTGGTATGAACACTGAAGCTTTCTTT

d_gene: TRBD2
abundance: few
v_gene: TRBV11-1
j_gene: TRBJ2-7
CDR3aa: CASSSQRGVREQYF
CDR3nt: TGTGCCAGCAGCTCACAGCGGGGGGTGAGAGAGCAGTACTTC

d_gene: TRBD2
abundance: many
v_gene: TRBV25-1
j_gene: TRBJ2-2
CDR3aa: CASSGTSGRDGTGELFF
CDR3nt: TGTGCCAGCAGTGGGACTAGCGGGAGGGATGGAACCGGGGAGCTGTTTTTT

d_gene: -
abundance: many
v_gene: TRBV11-2
j_gene: TRBJ2-2
CDR3aa: CASSFQGRTGELFF
CDR3nt: TGTGCCAGCAGCTTCCAGGGAAGGACCGGGGAGCTGTTTTTT

d_gene: TRBD2
abundance: -
v_gene: TRBV19
j_gene: TRBJ2-3
CDR3aa: CASRTGTSNFDTQYF
CDR3nt: TGTGCCAGTAGAACCGGGACTAGCAACTTCGATACGCAGTATTTT

d_gene: TRBD1
abundance: few
v_gene: TRBV6-2/TRBV6-3
j_gene: TRBJ2-5
CDR3aa: CASSGWTGNQETQYF
CDR3nt: TGTGCCAGCAGTGGATGGACAGGGAATCAAGAGACCCAGTACTTC

d_gene: -
abundance: few
v_gene: TRBV6-6
j_gene: TRBJ1-5
CDR3aa: CASSYSTQPQHF
CDR3nt: TGTGCCAGCAGTTACTCGACTCAGCCCCAGCATTTT

d_gene: -
abundance: few
v_gene: TRBV9
j_gene: TRBJ1-5
CDR3aa: CASSVGAGYRPQHF
CDR3nt: TGTGCCAGCAGCGTAGGGGCAGGGTATCGGCCCCAGCATTTT

d_gene: -
abundance: -
v_gene: TRBV7-9
j_gene: TRBJ2-3
CDR3aa: CASSFQGWVLADTQYF
CDR3nt: TGTGCCAGCAGCTTCCAGGGTTGGGTGTTGGCGGATACGCAGTATTTT

d_gene: -
abundance: many
v_gene: TRBV5-1
j_gene: TRBJ1-6
CDR3aa: CASSLKAEDSPLHF
CDR3nt: TGCGCCAGCAGCTTGAAGGCAGAAGATTCACCCCTCCACTTT

d_gene: -
abundance: many
v_gene: TRBV27
j_gene: TRBJ2-7
CDR3aa: CASSLRPPWGEQYF
CDR3nt: TGTGCCAGCAGTTTACGTCCCCCTTGGGGCGAGCAGTACTTC

d_gene: TRBD1
abundance: -
v_gene: TRBV11-2
j_gene: TRBJ2-1
CDR3aa: CASSPNDRGGKNNEQFF
CDR3nt: TGTGCCAGCAGCCCGAACGACAGGGGCGGAAAAAACAATGAGCAGTTCTTC